This TCR beta chain is drawn from a study of blood T cell repertoires in COVID-19. Study overall: Italy, Spain and the United States were the sources of the convalescent and acute COVID-19 samples. T cells, B-cell-depleted T cells, or PBMCs provided the cDNA or gDNA that served as material.

Per the authors' pipeline: Reference gene primer amplification yielded estimated nucleated cell counts. Assay used: immunoSEQ multiplex PCR; TCRdb lists only in-frame clones, some missing. The V and J calls and clone size come from that table; D and trimming were worked out from the DNA. The table lists about 69,000 clones, less than 95% of them singletons, with roughly 5% in the top ten. Sequencing was done on a sample of peripheral blood. The origin of this receptor is a woman aged 55-69 years with active COVID-19.

CDR3 region: CASSWTLGQNTEAFF. DNA for the CDR3: TGTGCCAGCAGCTGGACCCTGGGACAGAACACTGAAGCTTTCTTT. The gene calls are TRBV5-4 and TRBJ1-1, with D tentatively TRBD1 (6 bases). Trimming took off 3 bases at V and 1 base at J, with 13 bases between the two ends. This CDR3 region has 15 residues. Germline V gene lookup returns CDR1 SGHNT and CDR2 YYREEE (reference sequence).